The entry below describes one T cell receptor beta chain. Its cognate antigen is unknown. These data are taken from a study of OX40 agonist ivuxolimab in advanced cancers. Whole-study results and caveats: Partial responders receiving 0.1-3.0 mg/kg showed among the lowest clonal expansion.

Autoimmune disease history or systemic immunosuppression excluded patients. Generated by immunoSEQ multiplex PCR, the TCRdb table keeps only in-frame clones and is missing some. The sample has fewer than 85,000 clones; roughly 87% are singletons. The TCR originated in an adult with an advanced solid tumor such as melanoma, head and neck, liver or kidney cancer. The sequenced sample was CD4+ or CD8+ T cells sorted from blood, obtained in a trial of the OX40 agonist ivuxolimab.

The CDR3 DNA reads as TGCAGCGTTGATGGAGGACAGCCGCGGGCTGAAGCTTTCTTT. Translation: CSVDGGQPRAEAFF. The genes are TRBV29-1 and TRBJ1-1, with D perhaps TRBD1 (6 bases). The germline CDR1 and CDR2 sequences are SQVTM and ANQGSEA. Trimming cost V 3 bases and J 6 bases, with 17 bases left between them. The length of the CDR3 is 14 residues.